This TCR beta chain emerged from a study of vaccination effects on CD4 cells after COVID-19. Study information: The authors sampled a few convalescent patients early and late after vaccination.

Findings and caveats of the study: Marked clonal contraction of infection- and vaccine-induced clones was seen late after vaccination.

As regards this clone: What it recognizes is unknown.

The CDR3 runs 17 residues. Sequencing was preceded by expansion of antigen-specific CD4+ T cells with viral peptide pools in the ViraFEST assay. Following a roughly eleven-day culture, CD4+ T cells were purified. The person's infection with SARS-CoV-2, confirmed by PCR, took place between March and December 2020. Vaccine administered to participants consisted of two doses of either BNT162b2 or mRNA-1273. A density of approximately 2 million PBMC per well was used; these cells were cultured with approximately 10 IU/ml IL-2 and approximately 10 ug/ml peptides. The authors exchanged half the medium for IL-2 medium on days 3 and 7. The table came from immunoSEQ multiplex PCR; TCRdb's copy has only in-frame clones and leaves some out. The sample yields about 17,000 clones, over 60% seen once.

This clonotype was obtained from a human donor who had a prior SARS-CoV-2 infection. The specimen comprised CD4+ T cells from PBMCs cultured with SARS-CoV-2 spike peptides, sampled after COVID-19 vaccination. The genes are TRBV12-2 and TRBJ2-1; no check of the table's D call, TRBD2, against the DNA was made. TRBV12-2 is termed a pseudogene. The chain's CDR3 is CASRLDIPGLAHHEQFF. Written as DNA, the CDR3 is TGTGCAAGTCGCTTAGATATTCCGGGACTAGCGCACCATGAGCAGTTCTTC.